The following is a T cell receptor (beta chain) sequence with its context. No antigen is known for it. The CDR3 consists of 14 residues. Germline V lookup: CDR1 MNHEY, CDR2 SMNVEV (reference sequence). With 6 bases removed from V and 4 bases from J, the gap between germline ends came to 16 bases. Sequencing relied on a cDNA template that was reverse transcribed from extracted RNA. The method was immunoSEQ multiplex PCR; TCRdb's version includes in-frame clones alone and lacks a portion of them. The repertoire holds tens of thousands of clones, with approximately 60% as singletons. Separation by sorting yielded CD4+ and CD8+ T cells from PBMCs. The sample comes from a study of CD8+ T cells in alopecia areata. Points from the study as a whole: Elevated clonality characterized lesional scalp relative to normal scalp, particularly in alopecia totalis/universalis.

V usage is TRBV27 and J usage is TRBJ2-7; D is possibly TRBD1 (6 bases). The source was CD8+ T cells sorted from blood, collected at week 0. The receptor's source is a human donor with alopecia areata. CDR3 in amino acids: CASRSMGAWYEQYF. The CDR3 coding sequence is TGTGCCAGCAGATCTATGGGGGCTTGGTACGAGCAGTACTTC.